The 10 T cell receptor beta chains below were found in one sample sequenced in a study of T cells in Graves' hyperthyroidism and ophthalmopathy. Amplification of TCR beta CDR3 regions used RNA as the template. Carried out on the TCR CDR3, a first-round RT-PCR used the HTBI primer set. TCRdb called the multiplex PCR reads again in MiXCR, with one record for every CDR3 protein. The table shows about 460,000 distinct CDR3 sequences, with around a fifth occurring only once. The material sequenced was blood. These receptors were collected from a woman in her 70s with Graves' ophthalmopathy.

This clonotype was observed a few times. This chain uses TRBV6-5 with TRBJ1-2; 8 bases match TRBD1. Unmatched junction bases numbered 7, after V lost 4 bases and J lost 3 bases. This CDR3 contains 15 residues. In germline, CDR1 is MNHEY, CDR2 SVGAGI. CDR3 residues: CASSFAGQGDYGYTF. CDR3 coding DNA: TGTGCCAGCAGTTTCGCCGGACAGGGTGACTATGGCTACACCTTC.

The chain joins TRBV18 to TRBJ1-2; TRBD1 aligns across 7 bases. The CDR3 spans 15 residues. CDR1 is KGHSH, CDR2 LQKENI, per germline. J gave up 2 bases and V 3 bases, and 6 bases lay outside the gene matches. The CDR3 region has the DNA TGTGCCAGCTCACCCTCGACAGGGTCGAACTATGGCTACACCTTC. Translation: CASSPSTGSNYGYTF. The whole variable domain, remainder taken from reference TRBV18 and TRBJ1-2, is NAGVMQNPRHLVRRRGQEARLRCSPMKGHSHVYWYRQLPEEGLKFMVYLQKENIIDESGMPKERFSAEFPKEGPSILRIQQVVRGDSAAYFCASSPSTGSNYGYTFGSGTRLTVV.

On this clonotype itself: This clone may be a read error of a much larger clone one base away. The conserved phenylalanine or tryptophan normally closing the CDR3 is absent here, so this likely arose from a read error. Written as DNA, the CDR3 is TGTGCCAGCAGACCAACAGGGGTTCGGCACAATGAGCAGTTCCTC. It yields the protein CASRPTGVRHNEQFL. The V gene is TRBV12-3 or TRBV12-4, the J gene TRBJ2-1, with 7 bases lining up with TRBD1. The CDR3 is 15 residues long. V dropped 6 bases and J dropped 5; count of bases not matched to a gene: 10.

This clonotype was seen only a few times. The rearrangement uses TRBV28 and TRBJ2-7, with D perhaps matching TRBD1 (6 bases). The V gene lost 6 bases and the J gene lost 0 bases, with 9 bases spanning the gap. From germline, CDR1 is MDHEN and CDR2 SYDVKM. This CDR3 contains 13 residues. The CDR3 DNA reads as TGTGCCAGCAGAACAGGGAACTCCTACGAGCAGTACTTC. Protein: CASRTGNSYEQYF.

The chain links TRBV12-3 or TRBV12-4 to TRBJ2-1; D unclear. The CDR3 has 15 residues. V gave up 7 bases and J gave up 0 bases, with 13 bases separating them. The CDR3 reads CASTLRKSSYNEQFF. Written as DNA, the CDR3 is TGTGCCAGCACCTTGAGGAAAAGCTCCTACAATGAGCAGTTCTTC.

This clonotype was observed a handful of times. The CDR3 spells CASSLGIAGVNEQYF. CDR3 DNA sequence: TGCGCCAGCAGCCTCGGGATAGCGGGAGTTAACGAGCAGTACTTC. This rearrangement joins TRBV5-1 to TRBJ2-7, with 9 bases that match TRBD2. The CDR3 is 15 residues long. Losses at the gene ends were 4 bases for V and 5 bases for J; bases not matched to a gene: 10. Looked up from germline, CDR1 is SGHRS and CDR2 is YFSETQ.

This clonotype showed up just a few times. This rearrangement joins TRBV18 to TRBJ1-2; tentatively, D is TRBD1 (5 bases). V dropped 3 bases and J dropped 8 bases, with 28 bases sitting between them. CDR1 KGHSH and CDR2 LQKENI come from the germline V gene. The CDR3 is 18 residues long. CDR3 residues: CASSPPGSAGSVMRGYTF. The CDR3 DNA reads TGTGCCAGCTCACCCCCTGGGTCGGCAGGGTCCGTCATGCGAGGCTACACCTTC.

This chain links TRBV14 with TRBJ1-2; 10 nucleotides align to TRBD1. V was pared by 4 bases and J by 7 bases, with 6 bases of the junction left unmatched. Germline CDR1 and CDR2: SGHDN and FVKESK. This CDR3 contains 14 residues. The CDR3 loop reads CASSLPGQGFGYTF. As DNA, the CDR3 is TGTGCCAGCAGCCTACCGGGACAGGGGTTTGGCTACACCTTC.

This clonotype was counted only a few times. This chain uses TRBV13 with TRBJ2-5, with 8 bases lining up with TRBD2. This CDR3 is built from 14 residues. The ends lost 5 bases at V and 5 bases at J; junction bases unmatched: 7. Germline CDR1 reads PRHDT; CDR2 reads FYEKMQ (reference sequence). DNA of the CDR3: TGTGCCAGCAGCGACTCGAGCGGGAGTGAGACCCAGTACTTC. This gives the protein CASSDSSGSETQYF.

The chain is built from TRBV7-3 and TRBJ2-1; a possible D gene is TRBD1 (6 bases). V was pared by 6 bases and J by 4 bases, with 13 bases between. The length of the CDR3 is 14 residues. The germline V gene encodes CDR1 SGHTA and CDR2 FQGTGA. The CDR3 DNA is TGTGCCAGCAGTTACGGACAGTGGTACAATGAGCAGTTCTTC. This translates into CASSYGQWYNEQFF.